A single sample is the source of the 8 T cell receptor beta chains below, sequenced in a study of patients and donors after allogeneic stem cell transplantation. TCRdb analysed the RT-PCR reads with MiXCR anew, one entry per CDR3 protein. The repertoire holds about a million distinct CDR3 sequences, with about a sixth as singletons. The sample was blood, either unsorted or a sorted T cell fraction (not recorded which). The receptors here all came from a human donor who was either an allogeneic HSCT recipient or a stem cell or donor lymphocyte infusion donor (not recorded which). It is not recorded whose cells these are; they may come from a transplant donor.

This clonotype has a handful of counts. The gene calls are TRBV4-3 and TRBJ2-1; 9 bases line up with TRBD1. The CDR3 sequence is 15 residues long. V lost 3 bases, J lost 7 bases, and 7 bases stayed unmatched. Germline V gene sequence: CDR1 LGHNA, CDR2 YSLEER. The CDR3 bases are TGCGCCAGCAGCCACCCGGGACAGGGTGGGAATGAGCAGTTCTTC. It translates to CASSHPGQGGNEQFF.

In its sample, this clonotype was seen once. The chain links TRBV7-3 to TRBJ1-2; tentative D call: TRBD1 (6 bases). V lost 2 bases and J lost 8, with 24 bases in between. This CDR3 region has 17 residues. Germline loops: CDR1 SGHTA, CDR2 FQGTGA. CDR3 sequence (DNA): TGTGCCAGCAGCTTATACCTACATTTTGACAGGACCTCCGGCTACACCTTC. Translation: CASSLYLHFDRTSGYTF.

The table lists this clonotype with a few counts. The V call is TRBV27, the J call TRBJ1-2; the D gene is possibly TRBD1 (6 bases). This CDR3 region has 14 residues. In germline, CDR1 is MNHEY, CDR2 SMNVEV (reference sequence). Trimming removed 5 bases at V and 8 bases at J, with 18 bases between. The CDR3 loop reads CASSPTPWGRGYTF. CDR3 nucleotides: TGTGCCAGCAGTCCTACCCCCTGGGGGCGCGGCTACACCTTC.

This clonotype was seen more than once but under ten times. This chain joins TRBV27 and TRBJ2-7; 10 bases align to TRBD2. The germline CDR1 and CDR2 sequences are MNHEY and SMNVEV (reference sequence). The CDR3 runs 15 residues. J was trimmed by 4 bases and V by 3 bases; bases with no gene match: 6. This chain's CDR3 is CASSFTSGDRYEQYF. CDR3 nucleotides: TGTGCCAGCAGTTTCACTAGCGGGGACAGGTACGAGCAGTACTTC.

The chain combines TRBV7-8 with TRBJ2-7; D is undetermined. The germline V gene encodes CDR1 SGHVS and CDR2 FQNEAQ. The CDR3 loop spans 16 amino acids. With 1 base removed from V and 3 bases from J, the gap between germline ends came to 16 bases. The CDR3 DNA is TGTGCCAGCAGCTTAGGGGCAGCCGGTGTTAGCTACGAGCAGTACTTC. Translated, it gives CASSLGAAGVSYEQYF.

The rearrangement joins TRBV21-1 to TRBJ2-2; the tabulated D call, TRBD1, remains unverified against the DNA. TRBV21-1 is deemed a pseudogene. This CDR3 is 17 amino acids long. CDR3 sequence (DNA): TGTGCCAGCAGCAAAACCCCCCGGACATCCTACACCGGGGAGCTGTTTTTT. Protein: CASSKTPRTSYTGELFF.

V gene TRBV12-3 or TRBV12-4 combines with J gene TRBJ1-5; possible D gene TRBD1, 5 bases. Trimming stripped 7 bases from V and 4 bases from J, with 11 bases between. This CDR3 spans 13 amino acids. CDR3 protein: CASMGGANQPQHF. The CDR3 DNA reads as TGTGCCAGCATGGGGGGTGCAAATCAGCCCCAGCATTTT.

The DNA for the CDR3 is TGTGCCAGCAGTTACTCCGCACCGGGACAGGGAACGCAGGAGCAGTACTTC. It yields the protein CASSYSAPGQGTQEQYF. The chain recombines TRBV6-2 or TRBV6-3 with TRBJ2-7, with 9 bases aligning to TRBD1. The CDR3 is 17 residues long. V lost 0 bases, J lost 7 bases, and 13 bases stayed unmatched. The germline gives CDR1 MNHEY, CDR2 SVGEGT.